This T cell receptor (beta chain) was documented in a study of T cells in Graves' hyperthyroidism and ophthalmopathy. This clonotype was counted once. Its antigen is currently unknown. This CDR3 spans 12 amino acids. V dropped 0 bases and J dropped 11 bases, with 10 bases sitting between them. Germline lookup yields CDR1 SGHAT and CDR2 FQDESV (reference sequence). Study results and caveats: Ophthalmopathy prediction by the model preceded onset by a median about 6 months. Among clonotypes expanded in thyroid above 0.001, most were also found in blood.

Diagnosis relied on clinical symptoms, serum thyroxine and TRAb, thyroid ultrasound and orbital computed tomography. PBMCs were derived from 9.5 to 10 ml fresh peripheral blood. The source material, RNA transcripts, was used to amplify TCR beta CDR3 regions. An initial round of RT-PCR targeting the TCR CDR3 relied on the HTBI primer set. MiXCR, applied by TCRdb to the multiplex PCR reads, yields one record per CDR3 protein. The table lists 400,000 to 550,000 distinct CDR3 sequences, 24% of them singletons. The TCR comes from a woman under 40 with Graves' ophthalmopathy. The J gene is TRBJ1-1, the V gene TRBV11-1, with D unclear. The sample taken for sequencing was blood. The CDR3 DNA is TGTGCCAGCAGCTTAGCGCTTGGGTGGGCTTTCTTT. Protein: CASSLALGWAFF.